This T cell receptor (beta chain) appears in the sequencing data of a study of monozygotic twins with inflammatory bowel disease. Study-wide findings and caveats: Healthy twins shared more clonotypes with others than IBD patients, most markedly active ones. Varied immunosuppressive treatments among patients may have increased repertoire variability.

Germline CDR1 reads SEHNR; CDR2 reads FQNEAQ (reference sequence). The CDR3 has 15 amino acids. As for this clonotype: The antigen is undetermined.

One entry per CDR3 protein, without DNA, is what TCRdb gives after re-calling the 5' RACE reads. Its table lists about 110,000 distinct CDR3 sequences. The chain couples TRBV7-9 to TRBJ2-5; as DNA is missing, the TRBD1 call by TCRdb cannot be tested. The receptor was isolated from a human donor with ulcerative colitis or Crohn's disease, or a healthy co-twin of an affected twin (not recorded which). The sample was blood. The CDR3 loop reads CASSLGGAEGVTQYF.